One and the same sample provided the 20 T cell receptor beta chains below, sequenced in a study of blood T cells in healthy people across ages. Combining a sample-barcoded 5' primer with a J-beta primer mix, a second PCR ran for roughly 7 to 12 cycles. TCRdb redid the calling of the 5' RACE reads with MiXCR, one entry per CDR3 protein. The sample includes some 1,500,000 distinct CDR3 sequences, roughly two fifths of them seen just once. Sequenced input: blood. The receptors shown here come from a woman under 30 in good health.

This clonotype showed up many times. The V call is TRBV4-3, the J call TRBJ2-1; 8 bases line up with TRBD2. Trimming removed 0 bases from V and 4 bases from J; junction bases left unmatched: 5. The CDR3 length is 16 residues. The V gene's germline CDR1 is LGHNA and CDR2 YSLEER. CDR3 in amino acids: CASSQDPGGVYNEQFF. In nucleotides, the CDR3 is TGCGCCAGCAGCCAAGACCCCGGGGGGGTATACAATGAGCAGTTCTTC.

The genes are TRBV6-1 and TRBJ2-7; D uncertain. Germline-derived CDR1 and CDR2 are MNHNS and SASEGT. The CDR3 consists of 12 residues. Trimming cost V 2 bases and J 7 bases, with 9 bases left between them. CDR3 loop: CASSEHGYEQYF. The CDR3 DNA reads TGTGCCAGCAGTGAACATGGCTATGAGCAGTACTTC.

The V and J genes are TRBV4-1 and TRBJ2-2; D gene ambiguous. The CDR3 spans 13 residues. CDR1 and CDR2 (germline): MGHRA, YSYEKL. Trimming shortened V by 4 bases and J by 4 bases, and 7 bases separated the two germline ends. CDR3 DNA sequence: TGCGCCAGCAGCCTCCCCCTCACCGGGGAGCTGTTTTTT. It encodes CASSLPLTGELFF.

This clonotype was detected only a few times. The chain links TRBV5-1 to TRBJ1-2; possible D gene TRBD1, 5 bases. Germline CDR1 reads SGHRS; CDR2 reads YFSETQ. This CDR3 region has 16 residues. Trimming stripped 0 bases from V and 4 bases from J, with 16 bases between. The CDR3 nucleotides read TGCGCCAGCAGCTTGGCCCCCCAGGGCCCTCCCTATGGCTACACCTTC. Encoded protein: CASSLAPQGPPYGYTF.

The J gene is TRBJ2-2, the V gene TRBV14; 8 positions agree with TRBD1. V shed 4 bases, J shed 3 bases, and the junction held 4 bases outside the gene matches. There are 15 residues in the CDR3. Germline V gives CDR1 SGHDN, CDR2 FVKESK. The CDR3 region is CASSPRQGYTGELFF. The CDR3 DNA sequence: TGTGCCAGCAGCCCCCGACAGGGGTACACCGGGGAGCTGTTTTTT.

The J gene is TRBJ2-2, the V gene TRBV25-1, with D possibly being TRBD1 or TRBD2 (5 bases each). The CDR3 has 14 residues. The V and J ends lost 1 base and 5 bases respectively, with 8 bases between them. Germline CDR1 MGHDK, CDR2 SYGVNS. The CDR3 protein is CASSEWDQTGELFF. The CDR3, as DNA: TGTGCCAGCAGTGAATGGGACCAAACCGGGGAGCTGTTTTTT.

The rearrangement joins TRBV12-3 or TRBV12-4 to TRBJ1-1; D gene uncertain. This CDR3 spans 14 amino acids. Trimming left V 6 bases short and J 6 bases short, with 17 bases between. The CDR3 is CASSGEELRAEAFF. The CDR3 region has the DNA TGTGCCAGCAGCGGTGAGGAGCTGAGGGCTGAAGCTTTCTTT.

This chain links TRBV7-2 with TRBJ1-4; perhaps TRBD1 as D (5 bases). The CDR3 extends over 15 amino acids. Trimming left V 0 bases short and J 6 bases short, with 11 bases between. The germline CDR1 and CDR2 sequences are SGHTA and FQGNSA. For the CDR3, the DNA is TGTGCCAGCAGCTTAGCCCCAGGGATAGATGAAAAACTGTTTTTT. It codes for CASSLAPGIDEKLFF.

Here the CDR3 reads CASSQGPALMNTEAFF. CDR3 in DNA: TGTGCCAGCAGTCAGGGGCCAGCGCTTATGAACACTGAAGCTTTCTTT. The J gene is TRBJ1-1, the V gene TRBV28; D might be TRBD1 (6 bases). The CDR3 has 16 amino acids. V was cut by 5 bases and J by 0 bases, with 16 bases left in between. The germline V gene encodes CDR1 MDHEN and CDR2 SYDVKM.

V usage is TRBV29-1 and J usage is TRBJ2-3, with TRBD2 matching 11 bases. Trimming at V came to 3 bases and at J to 4 bases, leaving 6 bases not matched to a gene. Germline-derived CDR1 and CDR2 are SQVTM and ANQGSEA. The CDR3 totals 15 residues. CDR3: CSVDPTSGVSDTQYF. In DNA, the CDR3 is TGCAGCGTTGACCCGACTAGCGGGGTCTCAGATACGCAGTATTTT.

This clonotype was counted once. The final CDR3 position lacks the conserved phenylalanine or tryptophan, pointing to a likely read error. CDR3 amino acids: CATDGTGELFL. The CDR3 DNA reads as TGTGCCACAGACGGAACCGGGGAGCTGTTTTTA. The V gene is TRBV10-3, the J gene TRBJ2-2; D remains ambiguous. This CDR3 has 11 amino acids. Germline CDR1 and CDR2: ENHRY and SYGVKD. V lost 10 bases and J 5 bases, leaving 8 bases between the germline ends.

The rearrangement joins TRBV4-1 to TRBJ2-5; tentative D call: TRBD2 (6 bases). This CDR3 contains 15 residues. The germline V and J ends were trimmed by 5 bases and 4 bases, with 17 bases remaining between them. Looked up from germline, CDR1 is MGHRA and CDR2 is YSYEKL. CDR3 loop: CASSFPRVEGETQYF. CDR3 coding DNA: TGCGCCAGCAGCTTTCCTAGGGTGGAGGGAGAGACCCAGTACTTC.

This clonotype occurred a few times. The chain joins TRBV20-1 to TRBJ2-2; D gene ambiguous. V dropped 2 bases and J dropped 0 bases, with 7 bases sitting between them. This CDR3 comprises 14 residues. Germline V gives CDR1 DFQATT, CDR2 SNEGSKA (reference sequence). CDR3 DNA sequence: TGCAGTGCTAGACGGCGCTCGAACACCGGGGAGCTGTTTTTT. Translation: CSARRRSNTGELFF.

This clonotype has ten or more counts. J is TRBJ2-5 and V is TRBV20-1; 13 bases are a match to TRBD2. Germline CDR1 reads DFQATT; CDR2 reads SNEGSKA (reference sequence). This CDR3 contains 15 residues. With 0 bases clipped from V and 7 bases from J, the junction kept 5 bases outside the gene matches. This CDR3 reads CSARDGTSGKGTQYF. The CDR3 nucleotides read TGCAGTGCTAGAGATGGGACTAGCGGGAAGGGGACCCAGTACTTC.

The V and J genes are TRBV28 and TRBJ1-6; a possible D gene is TRBD1 (6 bases). There are 12 residues in the CDR3. Trimming shortened V by 8 bases and J by 9 bases, and 11 bases separated the two germline ends. Germline V gives CDR1 MDHEN, CDR2 SYDVKM. CDR3 region: CASLSGVSPLHF. CDR3 coding DNA: TGTGCCAGCCTCTCAGGGGTTTCACCCCTCCACTTT. The variable domain in full, with the rest retrieved from reference TRBV28 and TRBJ1-6, is DVKVTQSSRYLVKRTGEKVFLECVQDMDHENMFWYRQDPGLGLRLIYFSYDVKMKEKGDIPEGYSVSREKKERFSLILESASTNQTSMYLCASLSGVSPLHFGNGTRLTVT.

The V and J genes are TRBV7-8 and TRBJ2-5; perhaps TRBD2 as D (6 bases). The CDR3 contains 15 residues. Germline assignment: CDR1 SGHVS and CDR2 FQNEAQ. Trimming took 5 bases from V and 5 from J, leaving 18 bases between them. CDR3: CASSPYLGGEETQYF. The CDR3 nucleotides read TGTGCCAGCAGCCCTTATCTCGGGGGTGAGGAGACCCAGTACTTC.

The chain combines TRBV20-1 with TRBJ2-1; D may be TRBD2 (5 bases). The length of the CDR3 is 15 residues. V was clipped by 4 bases and J by 3 bases, with 16 bases between them. Germline CDR1 DFQATT, CDR2 SNEGSKA (reference sequence). The CDR3 spells CSATLVSVGYNEQFF. The CDR3 coding sequence is TGCAGTGCTACCCTGGTTAGCGTCGGCTACAATGAGCAGTTCTTC.

This clonotype was picked up a small number of times. The chain is built from TRBV20-1 and TRBJ2-2; D is unclear. Trimming took 4 bases from V and 3 from J, leaving 9 bases between them. CDR1 and CDR2 (germline): DFQATT, SNEGSKA (reference sequence). The CDR3 totals 13 residues. CDR3 protein: CSAIHFYTGELFF. CDR3 nucleotide sequence: TGCAGTGCTATCCATTTCTACACCGGGGAGCTGTTTTTT.

This chain links TRBV6-6 with TRBJ1-5, with D hard to call. CDR3 length: 15 residues. Trimming removed 7 bases at V and 4 bases at J, with 17 bases between. CDR1 and CDR2 from the germline V gene are MNHNY and SVGAGI (reference sequence). The CDR3 loop is CASTLSEVRNQPQHF. The CDR3 DNA reads TGTGCCAGCACCCTATCGGAGGTCCGGAATCAGCCCCAGCATTTT.

This chain joins TRBV24-1 and TRBJ2-1, with 9 bases that match TRBD1. The CDR3 is 15 amino acids. V trimming: 4 bases; J trimming: 7 bases; junction bases outside the gene matches: 7. Germline assignment: CDR1 KGHDR and CDR2 SFDVKD. The CDR3 DNA sequence: TGTGCCACCAGTGAACCCTGGACAGGGGCGAATGAGCAGTTCTTC. Encoded protein: CATSEPWTGANEQFF.